This TCR beta chain was retrieved from a study of T cells in localized non-small cell lung cancer (dated by TCRdb to the early 2020s). Notes on the research overall: The study examined T cell repertoires in roughly 240 patients with early-stage NSCLC and compared tumors with uninvolved tumor-adjacent lungs. The cohort consisted of roughly 240 treatment-naive NSCLC patients whose localized lung tumors had been resected. NSCLC patients had a mean age of approximately 66 years, and 120 to 150 were male and 107 female. Results the study describes overall, beyond this receptor: Of the top 100 tumor clones, a median of 57 were detected in paired uninvolved adjacent lung; over 25 were also among that lung's top 100. Because of the exploratory design, TCR variables were selected using unadjusted p-values without false-discovery rate correction. Uninvolved tumor-adjacent lung showed the highest T cell clonality, higher than tumor, which suggests more focused antigenic responses in the uninvolved tumor-adjacent lung. Higher T cell density in blood was associated with longer overall survival, whereas higher clonality in adjacent lung was associated with shorter survival. Because multi-region tumor sequencing was not performed, intratumor heterogeneity could not be ruled out.

This clone is considered medium-sized (0.01 to 0.1%). Which antigen it targets is not known. Base quality data are lacking; no much larger clone is found one base away. From the cysteine up to the phenylalanine, the CDR3 has a length of 15 residues. Left in the record is the CDR3 DNA by itself, 45 bases read in frame from the first base. Per the germline V gene, SGHNT is the CDR1 and YENEEA is the CDR2. The germline ends are 19 bases apart after V is trimmed by 4 bases and J by 10 bases. At diagnosis, peripheral blood, uninvolved tumor-adjacent lung and tumor were collected and were preserved as a mix of fresh-frozen and FFPE material. The immunoSEQ Assay was used to sequence TCR beta CDR3 regions from DNA. Regarding the original processing steps: T cell density was computed as TCR beta template counts normalized to usable DNA estimated by amplifying housekeeping genes. Richness was estimated with the preseqR package, extrapolating to 400,000 templates for PBMC samples and 120,000 templates for tissue samples. Clonality was calculated as one minus Pielou's evenness. Tissue-enriched TCRs were identified by differential abundance testing using productive amino-acid clonotypes, minimum total count 5 and alpha 0.1. The Jaccard Index and the Morisita Overlap Index were used to measure how much the repertoires overlapped between compartments. TCR beta CDR3s were clustered by GLIPH together with public tetramer-defined viral CDR3s, and at least three viral sequences plus V-gene enrichment were required for viral motifs. TCRdb retrieved this table from immuneACCESS and kept in-frame rearrangements only. Not all clones are present; in checked studies, unresolved V genes account for under half, and no reason is known for the remainder. Clonal size and the V and J genes are those of that table, whereas D and trimming came from the DNA. The sample yields thousands of clones; more than 25% were counted once. Of the sample, roughly 5.2% is held by the ten largest clones.

The sequenced sample was lung tumor tissue, obtained before any cancer treatment. This receptor chain uses TRBV11-3 and TRBJ2-2; too little of a D gene remains to name it. The TCR comes from a woman aged 35 to 70 with stage I lung adenocarcinoma. This receptor carries the CDR3 CASSYSWAGSEELFF. The base sequence is TGTGCCAGCAGCTATTCTTGGGCTGGATCGGAGGAGCTGTTTTTT.